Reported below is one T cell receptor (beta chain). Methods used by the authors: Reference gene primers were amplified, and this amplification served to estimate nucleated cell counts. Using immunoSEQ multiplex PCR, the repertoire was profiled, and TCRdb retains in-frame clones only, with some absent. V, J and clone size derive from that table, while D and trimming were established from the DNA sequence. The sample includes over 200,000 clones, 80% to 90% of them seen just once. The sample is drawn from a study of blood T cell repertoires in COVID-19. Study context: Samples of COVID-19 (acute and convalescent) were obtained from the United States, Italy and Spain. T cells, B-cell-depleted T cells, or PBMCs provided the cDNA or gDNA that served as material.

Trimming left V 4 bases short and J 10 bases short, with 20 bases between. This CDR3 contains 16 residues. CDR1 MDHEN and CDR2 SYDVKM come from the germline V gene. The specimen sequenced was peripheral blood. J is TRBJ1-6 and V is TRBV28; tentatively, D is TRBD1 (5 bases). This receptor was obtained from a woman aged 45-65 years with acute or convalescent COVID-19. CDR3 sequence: CASSSRGAGDISPLHF. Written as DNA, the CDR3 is TGTGCCAGCAGTTCACGCGGGGCCGGGGATATATCACCCCTCCACTTT.